This entry lists 30 T cell receptor beta chains sequenced from one sample in a study of shared clonotypes between healthy human individuals. TCRdb's copy holds only in-frame clones and misses some; the assay was immunoSEQ multiplex PCR. The data contain millions of clones, roughly 94% of them seen just once; the ten biggest clones take up about 1.1%. CD45RO-negative cells were positively selected for CCR7, leaving out terminally differentiated effector memory CD45RA+ cells. What was sequenced was naive CD8+ T cells sorted from blood. All receptors come from a man aged 18 to 30 in good health.

This chain links TRBV9 with TRBJ1-1; D gene uncertain. Deletions cut 4 bases from V and 7 bases from J, with 17 bases between. CDR3 length: 14 amino acids. Germline V gene data show CDR1 as SGDLS and CDR2 as YYNGEE. CDR3 DNA sequence: TGTGCCAGCAGCCCCCCATTAAGGGAGGATGAAGCTTTCTTT. The encoded protein is CASSPPLREDEAFF.

Regarding this clone: Other nucleotide sequences in the sample specify the same CDR3. The genes are TRBV9 and TRBJ2-7; the D call may be TRBD1 or TRBD2 (5 bases each). There are 15 residues in the CDR3. Germline CDR1 SGDLS, CDR2 YYNGEE. The V and J ends lost 0 bases and 0 bases respectively, with 10 bases between them. This chain's CDR3 is CASSVGDVSSYEQYF. The CDR3 DNA is TGTGCCAGCAGCGTAGGGGACGTGAGCTCCTACGAGCAGTACTTC.

This chain uses TRBV4-3 with TRBJ2-7; possibly TRBD1 for D (5 bases). Trimming shortened V by 0 bases and J by 3 bases, and 9 bases separated the two germline ends. This CDR3 is 14 amino acids long. Per germline, CDR1 LGHNA and CDR2 YSLEER. The CDR3 region has the DNA TGCGCCAGCAGCCAAGACCGACAGAGCTACGAGCAGTACTTC. Translated, it gives CASSQDRQSYEQYF.

As regards this clone: The germline gene is not matched at one end of the junction; a read error may be the cause. The J gene is TRBJ2-1, the V gene TRBV7-3; D possibly uses TRBD1 or TRBD2 (5 bases each). This CDR3 has 16 residues. Germline V gives CDR1 SGHTA, CDR2 FQGTGA. The CDR3 bases are TGTGCCAGCAGCTTTAAGGCAGGGAGCTCCTACAGTGAGCAGTTCTTC. It is translated as CASSFKAGSSYSEQFF.

The rearrangement links TRBV7-8 to TRBJ1-3; D not resolved. Germline V gene sequence: CDR1 SGHVS, CDR2 FQNEAQ. The CDR3 runs 18 residues. V was clipped by 2 bases and J by 0 bases, with 17 bases between them. Written as DNA, the CDR3 is TGTGCCAGCAGCTTAAGCTATTTGGAGGGCGGCTCTGGAAACACCATATATTTT. Amino acid sequence: CASSLSYLEGGSGNTIYF.

CDR3 nucleotide sequence: TGCGCCAGCAGCCGAACGAACGAACCGAACACTGAAGCTTTCTTT. Translation: CASSRTNEPNTEAFF. This chain connects TRBV5-1 to TRBJ1-1; D is ambiguous. Germline V gives CDR1 SGHRS, CDR2 YFSETQ. CDR3 length: 15 amino acids. With 4 bases removed from V and 1 base from J, the gap between germline ends came to 14 bases.

This rearrangement joins TRBV29-1 to TRBJ2-5; 7 bases match TRBD1. Germline assignment: CDR1 SQVTM and CDR2 ANQGSEA. The CDR3 runs 12 residues. With V trimmed by 6 bases and J by 5 bases, 6 bases remained unmatched. CDR3 protein: CSVDRAGETQYF. CDR3 DNA sequence: TGCAGCGTCGACAGGGCCGGGGAGACCCAGTACTTC. Full variable domain (missing parts from reference TRBV29-1 and TRBJ2-5): SAVISQKPSRDICQRGTSLTIQCQVDSQVTMMFWYRQQPGQSLTLIATANQGSEATYESGFVIDKFPISRPNLTFSTLTVSNMSPEDSSIYLCSVDRAGETQYFGPGTRLLVL.

The genes are TRBV7-6 and TRBJ2-7; 12 positions agree with TRBD2. V dropped 4 bases and J dropped 5; count of bases not matched to a gene: 9. Looked up from germline, CDR1 is SGHVS and CDR2 is FNYEAQ. This CDR3 is 16 amino acids long. The CDR3 DNA sequence: TGTGCCAGCAGCTCAGAGCTAGCGGGAGGGCCACACGAGCAGTACTTC. This gives the protein CASSSELAGGPHEQYF.

The chain links TRBV28 to TRBJ1-1; D perhaps matches TRBD1 (5 bases). V dropped 1 base and J dropped 1 base, with 13 bases sitting between them. Germline CDR1 is MDHEN and CDR2 is SYDVKM. The CDR3 totals 16 residues. The DNA for the CDR3 is TGTGCCAGCAGTTTATTTTCGACAGATTCGAACACTGAAGCTTTCTTT. Protein product: CASSLFSTDSNTEAFF.

The V gene is TRBV7-8, the J gene TRBJ1-2, with TRBD1 as a possible D gene (5 bases). Germline V lookup: CDR1 SGHVS, CDR2 FQNEAQ. CDR3 length: 13 residues. V lost 5 bases and J 2 bases, leaving 9 bases between the germline ends. Here the CDR3 reads CASSPGLNYGYTF. The CDR3 DNA follows: TGTGCCAGCAGCCCGGGACTGAACTATGGCTACACCTTC.

The rearrangement links TRBV7-2 to TRBJ2-7; 7 bases agree with TRBD1. This CDR3 comprises 16 residues. V shed 7 bases, J shed 2 bases, and the junction held 14 bases outside the gene matches. Per the germline V gene, CDR1 is SGHTA and CDR2 is FQGNSA. CDR3 amino acids: CASTKNQGQNPYEQYF. In nucleotides, the CDR3 is TGTGCCAGCACCAAGAATCAGGGACAGAACCCCTACGAGCAGTACTTC.

In the case of this clone: The same CDR3 arises from other DNA sequences in this sample as well. V and J are TRBV9 and TRBJ2-1; D not certain. Deletions cut 0 bases from V and 3 bases from J, with 4 bases between. The CDR3 totals 13 residues. Germline CDR1 SGDLS, CDR2 YYNGEE. CDR3 coding DNA: TGTGCCAGCAGCGTAGCTTTCTACAATGAGCAGTTCTTC. Translating gives CASSVAFYNEQFF.

The chain links TRBV4-1 to TRBJ2-1; 12 nucleotides agree with TRBD2. Germline V CDR1 and CDR2: MGHRA, YSYEKL. This CDR3 is 18 amino acids long. With 0 bases clipped from V and 1 base from J, the junction kept 4 bases outside the gene matches. The CDR3 DNA follows: TGCGCCAGCAGCCAAGAGGGGACTAGCGGGCGATCCTACAATGAGCAGTTCTTC. Translated: CASSQEGTSGRSYNEQFF.

This chain connects TRBV7-2 to TRBJ1-2, with 7 bases fitting TRBD1. CDR1 and CDR2 (germline): SGHTA, FQGNSA. The V gene end was trimmed by 2 bases and the J gene end by 3 bases; junction bases not matched to a gene: 6. The CDR3 contains 15 residues. CDR3 loop: CASSLRLGGDYGYTF. In nucleotides, the CDR3 is TGTGCCAGCAGCTTAAGGTTAGGGGGCGACTATGGCTACACCTTC.

The chain carries TRBV29-1 and TRBJ2-7; TRBD1 might be the D (6 bases). Trimming took off 4 bases at V and 3 bases at J, with 16 bases between the two ends. CDR3 length equals 14 residues. Germline CDR1 is SQVTM and CDR2 is ANQGSEA. CDR3 loop: CSVVPTGRSYEQYF. The CDR3, as DNA: TGCAGCGTTGTCCCGACAGGCCGGAGCTACGAGCAGTACTTC.

This clone was seen only once. The V call is TRBV5-1, the J call TRBJ2-2; D is perhaps TRBD2 (5 bases). Germline CDR1 reads SGHRS; CDR2 reads YFSETQ. The CDR3 has 15 amino acids. V lost 4 bases and J 0 bases, leaving 10 bases between the germline ends. This CDR3 reads CASSLTGANTGELFF. The CDR3 nucleotides are TGCGCCAGCAGCCTCACCGGGGCGAACACCGGGGAGCTGTTTTTT.

The V gene is TRBV7-9, the J gene TRBJ1-1, with 7 bases aligning to TRBD1. V was pared by 5 bases and J by 8 bases, with 5 bases of the junction left unmatched. Germline V gene data show CDR1 as SEHNR and CDR2 as FQNEAQ (reference sequence). This CDR3 has 12 residues. CDR3 protein: CASSIGQAEAFF. Written as DNA, the CDR3 is TGTGCCAGCAGCATAGGACAGGCGGAAGCTTTCTTT.

To note about this clone: This CDR3 is also generated by other DNA sequences in the sample. The chain carries TRBV4-1 and TRBJ2-7, with D maybe TRBD2 (6 bases). The CDR3 has 13 amino acids. Germline V lookup: CDR1 MGHRA, CDR2 YSYEKL. Trimming left V 1 base short and J 3 bases short, with 7 bases between. DNA for the CDR3: TGCGCCAGCAGCCAAGGGACTAACTACGAGCAGTACTTC. This translates into CASSQGTNYEQYF.

The chain links TRBV11-2 to TRBJ2-3; 11 bases agree with TRBD1. The CDR3 length is 15 residues. V lost 6 bases and J lost 4; bases outside the gene matches: 6. CDR1 is SGHAT and CDR2 is FQNNGV in the germline V gene. The CDR3 loop is CASRARDRGADTQYF. The CDR3 nucleotides are TGTGCCAGCAGAGCCCGGGACAGGGGGGCAGATACGCAGTATTTT.

The J gene is TRBJ2-7, the V gene TRBV9, with D perhaps TRBD2 (5 bases). Germline V gene data show CDR1 as SGDLS and CDR2 as YYNGEE. This CDR3 has 13 residues. Trimming cost V 4 bases and J 5 bases, with 13 bases left between them. CDR3 bases: TGTGCCAGCAGCCCCCGCGGGCGAAACGAGCAGTACTTC. Its protein product is CASSPRGRNEQYF.

This sequence joins TRBV4-1 and TRBJ1-2; TRBD1 is a possible D gene (6 bases). The germline V gene encodes CDR1 MGHRA and CDR2 YSYEKL. The germline V and J ends were trimmed by 0 bases and 8 bases, with 22 bases remaining between them. The CDR3 is 17 amino acids. The CDR3 DNA is TGCGCCAGCAGCCAAGATTGGGCGGGGGCGCGGGTTTGGGGCTACACCTTC. Its protein is CASSQDWAGARVWGYTF.

This rearrangement joins TRBV30 to TRBJ1-1; D is possibly TRBD1 (5 bases). V shed 0 bases and J shed 5 bases, with 10 bases lying between them. Germline CDR1 reads GTSNPN; CDR2 reads SVGIG (reference sequence). There are 13 residues in the CDR3. Here the CDR3 DNA reads TGTGCCTGGAGTGTAGGGGCCCGGACTGAAGCTTTCTTT. As protein: CAWSVGARTEAFF.

The chain couples TRBV9 to TRBJ1-4; D is unresolved. The V and J ends lost 0 bases and 8 bases respectively, with 14 bases between them. Germline V CDR1 and CDR2: SGDLS, YYNGEE. The length of the CDR3 is 15 residues. The CDR3 DNA reads TGTGCCAGCAGCGTAGGCCACTTCACGGGGGAAAAACTGTTTTTT. It yields the protein CASSVGHFTGEKLFF.

In DNA, the CDR3 is TGTGCCAGCAGTGAAGCCTCGGACAGCCTCCAAGAGACCCAGTACTTC. It specifies CASSEASDSLQETQYF. V and J are TRBV2 and TRBJ2-5; a possible D gene is TRBD1 (6 bases). The V gene lost 0 bases and the J gene lost 1 base, with 12 bases spanning the gap. The CDR3 totals 16 residues. Germline lookup yields CDR1 SNHLY and CDR2 FYNNEI. Using reference TRBV2 and TRBJ2-5 for the parts outside the CDR3, the full variable domain is EPEVTQTPSHQVTQMGQEVILRCVPISNHLYFYWYRQILGQKVEFLVSFYNNEISEKSEIFDDQFSVERPDGSNFTLKIRSTKLEDSAMYFCASSEASDSLQETQYFGPGTRLLVL.

This chain uses TRBV5-1 with TRBJ2-5; D tentatively fits TRBD1 or TRBD2 (5 bases each). The CDR3 is 15 amino acids. The V and J ends lost 4 bases and 5 bases respectively, with 18 bases between them. Germline lookup yields CDR1 SGHRS and CDR2 YFSETQ. The CDR3 loop is CASSPDKGRGETQYF. DNA for the CDR3: TGCGCCAGCAGCCCGGATAAGGGGAGAGGGGAGACCCAGTACTTC.

This chain connects TRBV4-1 to TRBJ2-3, with D perhaps TRBD2 (6 bases). The CDR3 totals 16 residues. Germline CDR1 reads MGHRA; CDR2 reads YSYEKL. V lost 4 bases, J lost 0 bases, and 14 bases lay in between. The CDR3 is CASSPTGVASTDTQYF. DNA for the CDR3: TGCGCCAGCAGCCCAACGGGGGTCGCTAGCACAGATACGCAGTATTTT.

The V and J genes are TRBV7-2 and TRBJ2-1, with a possible D match to TRBD1 (5 bases). V was trimmed by 2 bases and J by 9 bases, leaving 11 bases between them. The CDR3 runs to 13 residues. The germline V gene has CDR1 SGHTA and CDR2 FQGNSA. The CDR3 coding sequence is TGTGCCAGCAGCTTATCCAGGGCCCGTGAGCAGTTCTTC. Its translation: CASSLSRAREQFF.

The V call is TRBV29-1, the J call TRBJ1-2, with D perhaps matching TRBD1 (5 bases). Germline V gene lookup returns CDR1 SQVTM and CDR2 ANQGSEA. V was shortened by 5 bases and J by 4 bases, with 11 bases between the two germline ends. This CDR3 is built from 12 residues. The CDR3 DNA is TGCAGCGTTTTAGAGGGGATCTATGGCTACACCTTC. Its protein product is CSVLEGIYGYTF.

This clone was counted once. The V and J genes are TRBV7-9 and TRBJ1-2, with unresolved D. Germline V lookup: CDR1 SEHNR, CDR2 FQNEAQ (reference sequence). The ends were cut back, 4 bases at V and 4 bases at J, with 13 bases in the middle. The CDR3 is 14 residues long. The CDR3: CASSSPGSFYGYTF. CDR3 DNA: TGTGCCAGCAGCTCCCCGGGTTCCTTCTATGGCTACACCTTC.

The chain links TRBV25-1 to TRBJ2-5; TRBD2 matches at 13 bases. Germline-derived CDR1 and CDR2 are MGHDK and SYGVNS. The CDR3 length is 13 residues. J gave up 5 bases and V 10 bases, and 4 bases lay outside the gene matches. The CDR3: CATGLAGVETQYF. The CDR3 DNA follows: TGTGCCACCGGACTAGCGGGAGTGGAGACCCAGTACTTC.